The 21 T cell receptor beta chains given below trace back to one sample, sequenced in a study of PD-L1 blockade in urothelial cancer. As for time point: pretreatment peripheral blood. Measured with immunoSEQ multiplex PCR; TCRdb has only the in-frame clones, and not every one. Of 35,000 to 50,000 clones listed, over 75% are singletons. The specimen comprised PBMCs, sampled around atezolizumab (anti-PD-L1) treatment. These receptors were taken from a man aged 60 to 69 with urothelial cancer.

The J gene is TRBJ2-3, the V gene TRBV7-9; TRBD2 aligns across 9 bases. In germline, CDR1 is SEHNR, CDR2 FQNEAQ (reference sequence). The CDR3 length is 16 residues. Trimming took 5 bases from V and 2 from J; bases not matched to a gene: 8. The CDR3: CASSKSGLALTDTQYF. In DNA, the CDR3 is TGTGCCAGCAGCAAATCGGGACTAGCTCTCACAGATACGCAGTATTTT.

The chain recombines TRBV29-1 with TRBJ2-1; 7 nucleotides agree with TRBD2. Germline V gene sequence: CDR1 SQVTM, CDR2 ANQGSEA. There are 12 residues in the CDR3. The V and J ends lost 7 bases and 8 bases, in that order; junction bases with no gene match: 8. The CDR3 reads CSASRGVHEQFF. The CDR3 DNA reads TGCAGCGCCTCTCGGGGGGTCCATGAGCAGTTCTTC.

This clone was found once. This chain uses TRBV13 with TRBJ1-1, with D possibly matching TRBD1 (6 bases). Per the germline V gene, CDR1 is PRHDT and CDR2 is FYEKMQ (reference sequence). The ends were cut back, 6 bases at V and 3 bases at J, with 14 bases in the middle. CDR3 size: 14 residues. CDR3 bases: TGTGCCAGCAGGGTAGGGGGATGGGACACTGAAGCTTTCTTT. Protein: CASRVGGWDTEAFF.

The chain has TRBV11-2 and TRBJ2-3, with 10 bases that match TRBD2. With V trimmed by 5 bases and J by 6 bases, 5 bases remained unmatched. CDR3 size: 14 residues. The germline gives CDR1 SGHAT, CDR2 FQNNGV. Here the CDR3 DNA reads TGTGCCAGCAGCCCCGGGACTAGCGCGGATACGCAGTATTTT. As protein: CASSPGTSADTQYF.

V and J are TRBV19 and TRBJ2-5; TRBD1 matches at 8 bases. The germline V gene has CDR1 LNHDA and CDR2 SQIVND (reference sequence). The V gene end was trimmed by 7 bases and the J gene end by 3 bases; junction bases not matched to a gene: 13. The CDR3 loop spans 16 amino acids. This CDR3 reads CASTRPGQAGEETQYF. CDR3 in DNA: TGTGCCAGTACCCGGCCGGGACAGGCAGGGGAAGAGACCCAGTACTTC.

V usage is TRBV30 and J usage is TRBJ2-3; 13 bases match TRBD2. The germline V gene has CDR1 GTSNPN and CDR2 SVGIG (reference sequence). The V gene end was trimmed by 4 bases and the J gene end by 4 bases; junction bases not matched to a gene: 8. The CDR3 length is 16 residues. CDR3 amino acids: CAWNAGLAGVADTQYF. The CDR3 DNA follows: TGTGCCTGGAACGCCGGACTAGCGGGAGTTGCAGATACGCAGTATTTT.

V gene TRBV4-2 combines with J gene TRBJ1-4; D uncertain. Trimming left V 0 bases short and J 8 bases short, with 13 bases between. Germline-derived CDR1 and CDR2 are LGHNA and YNFKEQ. The CDR3 runs 15 residues. The CDR3 reads CASSQDLEALEKLFF. The CDR3 region has the DNA TGTGCCAGCAGCCAAGATCTGGAGGCGTTGGAAAAACTGTTTTTT.

Turning to this clone: The sample contains more than one DNA sequence encoding this CDR3. The V gene is TRBV19, the J gene TRBJ2-1; D call uncertain. Trimming shortened V by 0 bases and J by 3 bases, and 9 bases separated the two germline ends. Germline CDR1 and CDR2: LNHDA and SQIVND (reference sequence). CDR3 length: 15 residues. The CDR3 here is CASSIDRSSYNEQFF. CDR3 in DNA: TGTGCCAGTAGTATAGATCGGAGCAGCTACAATGAGCAGTTCTTC.

The chain recombines TRBV11-3 with TRBJ2-3, with 8 bases fitting TRBD1. Germline V gives CDR1 SGHNT, CDR2 YENEEA. The junction had 8 bases not matched to a gene; V was cut back by 5 bases and J by 1 base. The CDR3 is made up of 16 amino acids. The CDR3 region is CASSPSRGPGTDTQYF. Written as DNA, the CDR3 is TGTGCCAGCAGCCCCTCCAGGGGGCCGGGCACAGATACGCAGTATTTT.

This chain uses TRBV5-4 with TRBJ2-2, with 11 nucleotides matching TRBD2. The length of the CDR3 is 18 residues. Unmatched junction bases numbered 13, after V lost 4 bases and J lost 5 bases. The V gene's germline CDR1 is SGHNT and CDR2 YYREEE (reference sequence). The CDR3 spells CASSSPIAGGPGTGELFF. DNA for the CDR3: TGTGCCAGCAGCAGTCCAATAGCGGGAGGGCCGGGGACCGGGGAGCTGTTTTTT. The full variable domain, rest sourced from reference TRBV5-4 and TRBJ2-2, is ETGVTQSPTHLIKTRGQQVTLRCSSQSGHNTVSWYQQALGQGPQFIFQYYREEENGRGNFPPRFSGLQFPNYSSELNVNALELDDSALYLCASSSPIAGGPGTGELFFGEGSRLTVL.

The CDR3 DNA reads as TGCAGTGTCACAGGGGTAACTAATGAAAAACTGTTTTTT. Its protein is CSVTGVTNEKLFF. This chain uses TRBV29-1 with TRBJ1-4, with TRBD1 identical over 7 bases. The CDR3 is 13 amino acids. Germline CDR1 reads SQVTM; CDR2 reads ANQGSEA.

The chain uses TRBV5-1 and TRBJ1-1, with D maybe TRBD1 (5 bases). The CDR3 has 14 residues. The V end was cut by 2 bases, the J end by 2 bases, with 10 bases between. The germline V gene has CDR1 SGHRS and CDR2 YFSETQ. The CDR3 loop is CASSFRAINTEAFF. The CDR3 region has the DNA TGCGCCAGCAGCTTCAGGGCCATTAACACTGAAGCTTTCTTT.

This chain links TRBV7-2 with TRBJ2-7; 8 bases agree with TRBD1. J was trimmed by 6 bases and V by 6 bases; bases with no gene match: 10. This CDR3 is built from 14 residues. Per germline, CDR1 SGHTA and CDR2 FQGNSA. Written as DNA, the CDR3 is TGTGCCAGCAGACCCGACAGGGGAGGTGGCGAGCAGTACTTC. Its translation is CASRPDRGGGEQYF.

Here the CDR3 DNA reads TGTGCCAGCAGAGGGACTAGCGGGAGTGTTGAGCAGTACTTC. Encoded protein: CASRGTSGSVEQYF. The chain uses TRBV6-6 and TRBJ2-7; 14 nucleotides line up with TRBD2. This CDR3 region has 14 residues. After removal of 6 bases from V and 7 bases from J, the junction contained 5 bases not matched to a gene. Germline lookup yields CDR1 MNHNY and CDR2 SVGAGI (reference sequence).

The chain couples TRBV5-1 to TRBJ2-3, with 8 positions matching TRBD1. V lost 2 bases to trimming and J lost 4 bases; unmatched junction nucleotides: 3. CDR3 length equals 14 residues. Germline V lookup: CDR1 SGHRS, CDR2 YFSETQ. The CDR3 region has the DNA TGCGCCAGCAGCTTATTGACAGGGGCAGATACGCAGTATTTT. Translated, it gives CASSLLTGADTQYF.

This clone was found once. The V gene is TRBV5-6, the J gene TRBJ2-7, with D perhaps matching TRBD2 (7 bases). The CDR3 length is 16 residues. Germline V gives CDR1 SGHDT, CDR2 YYEEEE. V lost 6 bases and J 2 bases, leaving 21 bases between the germline ends. The CDR3 DNA reads TGTGCCAGCACCCTTGGAGGGGGGGGAGAAACCTACGAGCAGTACTTC. Amino acids: CASTLGGGGETYEQYF.

This clone was found once. CDR3 nucleotides: TGTGCCTGGAACCGCAGGGATGGGCTCTACGAGCAGTACTTC. Its protein product is CAWNRRDGLYEQYF. The V call is TRBV30, the J call TRBJ2-7; D may be TRBD1 (5 bases). Germline V gene lookup returns CDR1 GTSNPN and CDR2 SVGIG (reference sequence). Trimming cost V 4 bases and J 3 bases, with 16 bases left between them. This CDR3 is built from 14 residues.

This clone was counted ten times or more. The chain joins TRBV2 to TRBJ2-7; TRBD1 might be the D (6 bases). Germline V lookup: CDR1 SNHLY, CDR2 FYNNEI. The length of the CDR3 is 14 residues. Trimming stripped 6 bases from V and 2 bases from J, with 14 bases between. CDR3 sequence: CASRQTTGPYEQYF. CDR3 sequence (DNA): TGTGCCAGCAGGCAGACCACAGGGCCCTACGAGCAGTACTTC.

A few counts support this clone. The V and J genes are TRBV9 and TRBJ2-3, with 7 bases that match TRBD1. This CDR3 comprises 16 residues. Looked up from germline, CDR1 is SGDLS and CDR2 is YYNGEE. V gave up 4 bases and J gave up 2 bases; unmatched junction bases: 10. The CDR3 is CASSRDSGTLTDTQYF. DNA of the CDR3: TGTGCCAGCAGCCGGGACAGCGGCACCCTCACAGATACGCAGTATTTT.

V is TRBV7-2 and J is TRBJ1-1, with D maybe TRBD1 (5 bases). From germline, CDR1 is SGHTA and CDR2 FQGNSA. There are 17 residues in the CDR3. V lost 8 bases to trimming and J lost 3 bases, with 25 bases between them. CDR3 amino acids: CASGTEVANWGDTEAFF. CDR3 sequence (DNA): TGTGCCAGCGGGACTGAGGTGGCTAACTGGGGAGACACTGAAGCTTTCTTT.

The genes are TRBV18 and TRBJ1-2; 8 bases map to TRBD1. CDR3 size: 15 residues. The germline V gene encodes CDR1 KGHSH and CDR2 LQKENI. Trimming cost V 4 bases and J 7 bases; bases outside gene matches: 11. The CDR3 DNA follows: TGTGCCAGCTCACGGCGACAGGGGAGTTTTGGTGGCTACACCTTC. Its protein product is CASSRRQGSFGGYTF.